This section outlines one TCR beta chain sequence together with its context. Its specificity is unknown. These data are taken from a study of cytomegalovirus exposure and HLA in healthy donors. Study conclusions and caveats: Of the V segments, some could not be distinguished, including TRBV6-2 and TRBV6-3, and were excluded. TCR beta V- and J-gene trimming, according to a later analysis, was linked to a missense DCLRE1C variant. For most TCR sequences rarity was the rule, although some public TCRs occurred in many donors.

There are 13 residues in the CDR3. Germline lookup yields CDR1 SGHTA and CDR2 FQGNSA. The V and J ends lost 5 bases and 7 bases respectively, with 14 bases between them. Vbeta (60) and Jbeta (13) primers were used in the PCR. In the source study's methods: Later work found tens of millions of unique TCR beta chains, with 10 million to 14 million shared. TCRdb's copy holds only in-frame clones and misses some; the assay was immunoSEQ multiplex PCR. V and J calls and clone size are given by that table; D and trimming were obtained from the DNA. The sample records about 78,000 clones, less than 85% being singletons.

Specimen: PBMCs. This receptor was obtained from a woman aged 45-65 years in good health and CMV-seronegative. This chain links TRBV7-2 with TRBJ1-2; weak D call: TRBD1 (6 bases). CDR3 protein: CASSHGGGRGYTF. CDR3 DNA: TGTGCCAGCAGCCATGGGGGGGGCCGTGGCTACACCTTC. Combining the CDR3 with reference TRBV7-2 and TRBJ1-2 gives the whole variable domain GAGVSQSPSNKVTEKGKDVELRCDPISGHTALYWYRQSLGQGLEFLIYFQGNSAPDKSGLPSDRFSAERTGGSVSTLTIQRTQQEDSAVYLCASSHGGGRGYTFGSGTRLTVV.